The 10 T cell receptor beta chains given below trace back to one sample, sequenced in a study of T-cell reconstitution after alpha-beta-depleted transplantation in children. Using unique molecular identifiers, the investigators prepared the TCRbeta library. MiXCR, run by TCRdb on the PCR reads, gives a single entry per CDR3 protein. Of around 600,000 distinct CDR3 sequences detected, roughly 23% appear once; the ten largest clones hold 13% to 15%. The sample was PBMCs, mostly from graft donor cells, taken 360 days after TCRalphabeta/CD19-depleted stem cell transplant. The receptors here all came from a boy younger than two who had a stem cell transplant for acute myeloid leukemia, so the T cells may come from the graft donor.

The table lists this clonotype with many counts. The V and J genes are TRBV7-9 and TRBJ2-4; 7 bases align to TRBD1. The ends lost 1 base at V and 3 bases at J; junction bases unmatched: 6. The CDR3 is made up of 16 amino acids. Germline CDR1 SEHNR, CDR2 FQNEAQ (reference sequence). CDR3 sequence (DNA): TGTGCCAGCAGCTTAGGAGGGACAGAAGACAAAAACATTCAGTACTTC. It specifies CASSLGGTEDKNIQYF.

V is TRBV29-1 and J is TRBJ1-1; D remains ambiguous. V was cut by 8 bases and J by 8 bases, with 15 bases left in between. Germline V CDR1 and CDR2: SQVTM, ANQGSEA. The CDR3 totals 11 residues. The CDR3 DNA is TGCAGCCATGACACCTCCAGAGAAGCTTTCTTT. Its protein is CSHDTSREAFF.

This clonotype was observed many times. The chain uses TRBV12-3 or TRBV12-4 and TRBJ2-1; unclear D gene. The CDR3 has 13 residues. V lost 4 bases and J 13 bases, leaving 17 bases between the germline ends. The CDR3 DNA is TGTGCCAGCAGTTCCACTCTAGGTTCTTTACAGTTCTTC. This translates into CASSSTLGSLQFF.

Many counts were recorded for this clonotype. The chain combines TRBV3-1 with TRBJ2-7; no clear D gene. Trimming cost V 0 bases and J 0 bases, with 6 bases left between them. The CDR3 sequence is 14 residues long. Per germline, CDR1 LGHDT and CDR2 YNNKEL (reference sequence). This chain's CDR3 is CASSQDRYSYEQYF. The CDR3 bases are TGTGCCAGCAGCCAAGATAGGTACTCCTACGAGCAGTACTTC.

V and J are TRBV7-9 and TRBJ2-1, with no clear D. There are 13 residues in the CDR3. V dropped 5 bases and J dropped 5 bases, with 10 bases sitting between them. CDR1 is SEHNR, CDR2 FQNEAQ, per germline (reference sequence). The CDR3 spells CASSPSRNNEQFF. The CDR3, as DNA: TGTGCCAGCAGCCCCAGCAGGAACAATGAGCAGTTCTTC.

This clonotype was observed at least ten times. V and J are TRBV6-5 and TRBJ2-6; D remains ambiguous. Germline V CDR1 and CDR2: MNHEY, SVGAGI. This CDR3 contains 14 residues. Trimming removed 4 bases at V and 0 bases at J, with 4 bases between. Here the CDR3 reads CASSSSSGANVLTF. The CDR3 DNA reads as TGTGCCAGCAGTTCTAGCTCTGGGGCCAACGTCCTGACTTTC.

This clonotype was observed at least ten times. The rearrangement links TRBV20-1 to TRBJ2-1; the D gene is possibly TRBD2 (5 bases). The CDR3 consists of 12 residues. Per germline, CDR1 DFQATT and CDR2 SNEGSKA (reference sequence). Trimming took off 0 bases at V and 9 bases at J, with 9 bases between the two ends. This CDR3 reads CSARELAGEQFF. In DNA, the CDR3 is TGCAGTGCTAGAGAGCTAGCTGGTGAGCAGTTCTTC.

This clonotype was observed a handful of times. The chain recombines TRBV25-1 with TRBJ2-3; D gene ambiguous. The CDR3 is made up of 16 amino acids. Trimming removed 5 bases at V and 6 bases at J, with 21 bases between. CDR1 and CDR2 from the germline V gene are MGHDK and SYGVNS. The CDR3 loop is CASSPSTYSATDTQYF. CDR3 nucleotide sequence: TGTGCCAGCAGTCCCTCTACCTACAGTGCGACGGATACGCAGTATTTT.

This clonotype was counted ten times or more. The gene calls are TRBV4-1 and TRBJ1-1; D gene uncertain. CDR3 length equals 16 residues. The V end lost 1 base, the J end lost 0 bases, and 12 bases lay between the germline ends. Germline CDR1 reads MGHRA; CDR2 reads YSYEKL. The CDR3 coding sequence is TGCGCCAGCAGCCAAGTAGCCGGGATAATGAACACTGAAGCTTTCTTT. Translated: CASSQVAGIMNTEAFF.

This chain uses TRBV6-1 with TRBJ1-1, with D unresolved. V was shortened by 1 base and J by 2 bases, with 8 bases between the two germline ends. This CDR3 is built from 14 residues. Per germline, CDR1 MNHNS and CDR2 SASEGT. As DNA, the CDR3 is TGTGCCAGCAGTGAAGTGGGAGAAAACACTGAAGCTTTCTTT. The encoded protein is CASSEVGENTEAFF.